The entry that follows covers one TCR beta chain sequence. Its recognized antigen is unknown. Sequence at one end of the junction differs from germline and may be a read error. These data belong to a study of tumor-infiltrating lymphocytes in primary liver carcinoma (dated by TCRdb to 2015 to 2018). In terms of the full investigation: Between late 2015 and early 2016, 4 or 5 patients in China with histopathologically diagnosed primary liver carcinoma had surgical resection. Hepatocellular carcinoma (four) or combined HCC and intrahepatic cholangiocarcinoma (one) was present in the five patients, who were three men and two women aged 30 to 69 years. The tumors of the five patients were staged as T1-T3 N0M0, with maximum diameters ranging from roughly 4 to 10 cm. Samples yielded roughly 3.5 to 7.13 million productive TCRbeta reads; read depth did not differ significantly between tissue types. Across five regions of each liver tumor, along with adjacent normal tissue and blood, the study brought together TCRbeta repertoire sequencing, expression microarrays and whole-exome sequencing. A total of 35 or so specimens from 5 patients went through TCRbeta repertoire sequencing, namely 25 tumor regions, 5 adjacent noncancerous liver tissues and 5 peripheral blood samples. Technical replicate repertoires showed high reproducibility, with mean shared-clone rates roughly 0.88 and correlation coefficients above 0.95. Broad study findings and their caveats: Only four or five patients were included in the study, and the authors note that the findings should be validated in a larger study. Because only the TCR beta chain was sequenced and unpaired alpha chains were not captured, true repertoire diversity is likely underestimated. Pairs of tumor regions showed greater repertoire overlap (mean about 36%) than tumor-adjacent pairs (approximately 17%) or tumor-blood pairs (approximately 14%), which is consistent with antigen-driven expansion. A significantly larger repertoire fraction was made up by the top 250 clones in tumors than in blood (p = 0.039). Comparison of CD4+ and CD8+ T cell repertoires was precluded by the use of bulk unsorted samples.

Blood RNA was extracted from unsorted whole blood with TRIzol reagent; germline DNA came from the DNeasy Blood & Tissue kit. Chronic HBV infection was present in the patients, and the patients were treatment-naive at sampling. Before surgery, approximately 4 milliliters of peripheral blood were drawn into K2EDTA tubes. In the germline V gene, CDR1 corresponds to SGHNT and CDR2 to YENEEA. From the cysteine through the phenylalanine, the CDR3 covers 18 amino acids. CDR3 DNA only is kept here, 54 bases in frame from base 1. Using a constant-region primer and ProtoScript II reverse transcriptase, TCRbeta-specific cDNA was reverse-transcribed from around 500 ng total RNA. The TCRbeta libraries were prepared through three rounds of nested multiplex PCR following a slightly modified ARM-PCR procedure. Multiplex TRBV1-TRBV30 forward primers and a Cbeta reverse primer were used in the first two PCR rounds, each of which was run for around 9 cycles. Sample barcodes and Illumina adapters were added in a final 25-cycle PCR using Deep VentR polymerase. Before sequencing, amplicons between 200 and 500 bp were purified from gel using a QIAquick gel extraction kit. TCRbeta amplicons were sequenced on an Illumina HiSeq 2500 with 250-bp paired-end reads. In the authors' own workflow: Reads were quality-trimmed with Trimmomatic v0.33, and paired reads were merged with FLASH v1.2.11 to recover full CDR3 sequences. V, D and J germline segments were assigned to the rearranged TCRbeta sequences by MiGEC v1.2.1b. Clonotype statistics and Shannon-Wiener diversity indices were computed with VDJtools v1.0.0. To reduce sampling bias, subsequent analyses other than the diversity analysis used only the 250 most abundant clonotypes in each sample. TCRdb applied fastp at Q25 and MiXCR to the public reads, then kept only in-frame beta chains. Entries that share a CDR3 protein sequence are merged under the most common genes and DNA. The V and J calls come from TCRdb's annotation, not from the publication. This sample has about 310,000 distinct CDR3 sequences in its table, and almost 60% of those were observed once. The top ten clones comprise over 15% of the sample.

The receptor comes from a woman under 40 with primary liver carcinoma and hepatitis B virus infection. The sequencing sample was made of peripheral blood. Rearrangement joined TRBV11-3 to TRBJ1-1, with TRBD1 as a weak D call on 5 bases. The DNA sequence is given as TGTGCCAGCAGCCAAGGGTGGGGGAAGGAGGTTTGGAACACTGGAGCTTTCTTC. This yields the protein CASSQGWGKEVWNTGAFF.